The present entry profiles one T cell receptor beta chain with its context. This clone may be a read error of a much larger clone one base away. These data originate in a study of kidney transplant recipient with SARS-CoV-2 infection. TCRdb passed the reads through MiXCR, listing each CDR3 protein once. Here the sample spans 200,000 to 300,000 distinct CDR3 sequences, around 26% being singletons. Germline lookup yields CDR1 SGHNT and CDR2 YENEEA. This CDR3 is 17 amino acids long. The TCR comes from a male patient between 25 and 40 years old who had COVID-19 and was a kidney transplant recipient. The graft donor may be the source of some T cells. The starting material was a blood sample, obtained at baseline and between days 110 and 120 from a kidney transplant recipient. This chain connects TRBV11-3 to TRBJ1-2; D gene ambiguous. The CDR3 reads CASSPSRDLGKTYGYAF. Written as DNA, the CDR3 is TGTGCCAGCAGCCCGAGTCGCGATCTCGGAAAGACCTATGGCTACGCCTTC.